This entry lists 4 T cell receptor beta chains sequenced from one sample in a study of cytomegalovirus exposure and HLA in healthy donors. Data came from immunoSEQ multiplex PCR; TCRdb stores just in-frame clones and leaves some out. This sample has a few hundred thousand clones; roughly 90% occur once, and the top ten carry around 0.92%. Sequenced: PBMCs. These receptors were obtained from a woman younger than 30 in good health and CMV-seronegative.

The rearrangement joins TRBV7-2 to TRBJ1-5; D gene ambiguous. The V and J ends lost 0 bases and 2 bases respectively, with 8 bases between them. This CDR3 has 15 amino acids. The germline V gene has CDR1 SGHTA and CDR2 FQGNSA. For the CDR3, the DNA is TGTGCCAGCAGCTTAGCGCACAGTGGCAATCAGCCCCAGCATTTT. This sequence encodes CASSLAHSGNQPQHF.

This clone was observed once. The V call is TRBV6-5, the J call TRBJ1-1; D not resolved. This CDR3 is 12 amino acids long. Trimming cost V 7 bases and J 0 bases, with 6 bases left between them. Germline V gene lookup returns CDR1 MNHEY and CDR2 SVGAGI. This CDR3 reads CASTGLNTEAFF. The CDR3 bases are TGTGCCAGCACTGGGCTGAACACTGAAGCTTTCTTT.

The chain has TRBV27 and TRBJ1-5, with TRBD1 as a possible D gene (6 bases). Trimming removed 2 bases from V and 7 bases from J, with 15 bases in between. This CDR3 is built from 15 residues. CDR1 MNHEY and CDR2 SMNVEV come from the germline V gene (reference sequence). CDR3 region: CASSLGSGVGQPQHF. The CDR3 region has the DNA TGTGCCAGCAGTTTAGGTTCAGGGGTAGGACAGCCCCAGCATTTT.

This clone is a singleton in its sample. The V gene is TRBV6-5, the J gene TRBJ2-7, with D perhaps TRBD2 (5 bases). The germline V gene encodes CDR1 MNHEY and CDR2 SVGAGI. This CDR3 contains 13 residues. With 6 bases removed from V and 0 bases from J, the gap between germline ends came to 9 bases. CDR3 sequence: CASRAGSSYEQYF. The CDR3 nucleotides read TGTGCCAGCAGGGCTGGGAGCTCCTACGAGCAGTACTTC.